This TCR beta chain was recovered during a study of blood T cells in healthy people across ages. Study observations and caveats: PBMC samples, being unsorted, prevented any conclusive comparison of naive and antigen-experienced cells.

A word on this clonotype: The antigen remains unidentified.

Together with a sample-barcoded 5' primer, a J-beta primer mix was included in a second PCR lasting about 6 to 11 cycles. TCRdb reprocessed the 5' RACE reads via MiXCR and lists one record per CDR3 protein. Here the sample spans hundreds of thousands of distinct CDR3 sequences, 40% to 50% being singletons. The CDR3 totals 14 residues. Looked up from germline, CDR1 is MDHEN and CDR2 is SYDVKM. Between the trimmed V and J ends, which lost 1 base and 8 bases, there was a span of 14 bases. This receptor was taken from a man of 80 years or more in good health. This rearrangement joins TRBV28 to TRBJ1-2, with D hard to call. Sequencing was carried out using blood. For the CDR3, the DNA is TGTGCCAGCAGTTTATCAGGCATCTCGAGGGGCTACACCTTC. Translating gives CASSLSGISRGYTF.